The entry that follows covers one TCR beta chain sequence. Which antigen it targets is not known. No much larger clonotype is one base removed from it; base qualities were not supplied. Each collaborating institution followed its own protocols to collect whole blood in K2EDTA tubes. For TCRbeta analysis, collaborators shipped samples in one of three forms: frozen whole blood, isolated PBMCs, or DNA extracted from either of those sample types. This sample stems from a study of blood T cell repertoires in COVID-19 (dated by TCRdb to 2018 to 2020). Concerning the study at large: Samples from collaborators originated in the United States, Italy and Spain and spanned both the acute and convalescent phases of COVID-19. The prospective study material was composed of cDNA or gDNA derived from T cells, B-cell-depleted T cells, or PBMCs. Sample metadata almost always included a de-identified subject ID, COVID-19 status, age in years and sex. The repertoires were made available in a free public database intended to serve as a resource for research on the immune response to SARS-CoV-2. The samples were drawn from two sources: the first 160 participants of the ongoing ImmuneRACE study, and some 1,300 subjects contributed by 6 global collaborators. Deeply sampled blood TCRbeta repertoires from subjects exposed to, actively infected with, or recovered from COVID-19 were included in the dataset. Where HLA class I and class II types were available, the types were taken from metadata supplied by the sample provider, not from assay-based typing. Results the study describes overall, beyond this receptor: The amount of clinical and demographic metadata varied by source and participant and was provided uncurated.

The immunoSEQ Assay, a bias-controlled multiplex PCR, was used to amplify TCRbeta CDR3 regions from genomic DNA. As for the original processing: Nucleated cell counts per sample were estimated from amplification of reference gene primers within the assay. Sequence reads were collapsed and filtered to measure the absolute abundance of every unique TCRbeta CDR3 rearrangement. For each sample, productive Simpson clonality was calculated as the square root of Simpson's diversity index across productive rearrangements. TCRdb's version of the immuneACCESS table is confined to in-frame rearrangements and falls short of the full clone set. An unresolved V gene accounts for under half of the shortfall where checked; the remainder is of unknown origin. The V and J calls and clone size are taken from that table; D and trimming were inferred from the DNA. The sample table contains around 200,000 clones; only one count was recorded for roughly 78% of them. Of the sample, about 2.8% is held by the ten largest clones.

Sample: peripheral blood. This TCR was recovered from a woman older than 75 with active or convalescent COVID-19.

The sequence in DNA is TGTGCCAGCAGCGTAACAGGGGGTAGTGAAGCTTTCTTT. This gives the protein CASSVTGGSEAFF. The receptor chain draws on TRBV3-1 (or the pseudogene TRBV3-2) and TRBJ1-1; TRBD1 lines up with 8 middle nucleotides. The germline V gene (reference sequence) gives CDR1 as LGHDT and CDR2 as YNNKEL. Taken from cysteine to phenylalanine, the CDR3 has 13 residues. Only the CDR3 region is kept as DNA, spanning 39 bases read in frame from base 1. The junction shows trimming of 5 bases on V and 7 bases on J, and the gene matches do not reach 6 bases of it.